This T cell receptor beta chain was profiled in a study of cytomegalovirus exposure and HLA in healthy donors. CDR1 and CDR2 from the germline V gene are SGHTA and FQGNSA. This CDR3 is built from 15 residues. V was cut by 3 bases and J by 0 bases, with 9 bases left in between. A multiplex PCR was run with 60 Vbeta primers and 13 Jbeta primers. Assay used: immunoSEQ multiplex PCR; TCRdb lists only in-frame clones, some missing. The table has 180,000 or so clones, roughly 80% seen once; the top ten hold about 1.5%. This clone was seen just once. The chain carries TRBV7-2 and TRBJ1-3; unclear D gene. The sequence was obtained from a man aged 35 to 55 in good health and CMV-seronegative. Specimen: PBMCs. The DNA of the CDR3 is TGTGCCAGCAGCTTTACCCCAGTCTCTGGAAACACCATATATTTT. This gives the protein CASSFTPVSGNTIYF.